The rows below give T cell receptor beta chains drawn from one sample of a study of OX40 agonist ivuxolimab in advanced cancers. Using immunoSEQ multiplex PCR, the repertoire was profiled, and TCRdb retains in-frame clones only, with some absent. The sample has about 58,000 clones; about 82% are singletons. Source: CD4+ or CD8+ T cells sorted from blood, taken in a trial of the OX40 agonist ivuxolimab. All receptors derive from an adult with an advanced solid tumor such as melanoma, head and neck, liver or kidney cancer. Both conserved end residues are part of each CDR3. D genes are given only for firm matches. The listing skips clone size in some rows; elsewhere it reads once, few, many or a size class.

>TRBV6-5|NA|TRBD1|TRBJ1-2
TGTGCCAGCAGTTACTCGACAGGGAACGTCTATGGCTACACCTTC
CASSYSTGNVYGYTF
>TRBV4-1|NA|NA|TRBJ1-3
TGCGCCAGCAGCCAAGATCGCAGGGTGTGGGGAAACACCATATATTTT
CASSQDRRVWGNTIYF
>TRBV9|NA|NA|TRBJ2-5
TGTGCCAGCAGCCCCCAAGGGGTCAGGGAGACCCAGTACTTC
CASSPQGVRETQYF
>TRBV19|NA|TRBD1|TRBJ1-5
TGTGCCAGCAAGGACAGGGGTAATCAGCCCCAGCATTTT
CASKDRGNQPQHF
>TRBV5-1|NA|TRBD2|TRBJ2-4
TGCGCCAGCAGCTTGGCGCCAGCGGGGCTAGCCAAAAACATTCAGTACTTC
CASSLAPAGLAKNIQYF
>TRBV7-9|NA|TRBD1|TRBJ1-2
TGTGCCAGCAGCTTGGGACAGCTCTATGGCTACACCTTC
CASSLGQLYGYTF
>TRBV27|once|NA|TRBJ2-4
TGTGCCAGCAGCTTGGGGGGGGCCGGGAAGGACATTCAGTACTTC
CASSLGGAGKDIQYF
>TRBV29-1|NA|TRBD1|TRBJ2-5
TGCAGCGTTCGACAGGGGGGGACCCAGTACTTC
CSVRQGGTQYF
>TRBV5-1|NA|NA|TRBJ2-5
TGCGCCAGCGGACCCCAGCAAGAGACCCAGTACTTC
CASGPQQETQYF
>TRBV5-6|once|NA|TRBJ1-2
TGTGCCAGCAGCTTAGCAGACGGCTACACCTTC
CASSLADGYTF
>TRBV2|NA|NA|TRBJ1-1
TGTGCCAGCAGTGAACAGGGTTTGGGAAGGACTGAAGCTTTCTTT
CASSEQGLGRTEAFF
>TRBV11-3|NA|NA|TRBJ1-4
TGTGCCAGCAGCTCAAGCGGGGCCGTACGCGAAAAACTGTTTTTT
CASSSSGAVREKLFF
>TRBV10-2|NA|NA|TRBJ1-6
TGCGCCAGCAGTGAGCCAGTCAATTCACCCCTCCACTTT
CASSEPVNSPLHF
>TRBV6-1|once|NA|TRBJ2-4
TGTGCCAGCAGTGAAGCCCGCCTGGGTTTCCAGGGGGGAGCCAAAAACATTCAGTACTTC
CASSEARLGFQGGAKNIQYF
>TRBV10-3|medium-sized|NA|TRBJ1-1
TGTGCCGCACAGGGCCTGAACACTGAAGCTTTCTTT
CAAQGLNTEAFF
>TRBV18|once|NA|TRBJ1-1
TGTGCCAGCCGACCCGGGACACCTATGAACACTGAAGCTTTCTTT
CASRPGTPMNTEAFF
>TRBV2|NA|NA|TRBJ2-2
TGTGCCAGCAGCCGGGTGGGGGGACTTTACACCGGGGAGCTGTTTTTT
CASSRVGGLYTGELFF
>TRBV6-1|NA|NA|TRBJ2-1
TGTGCCAGCGACCGAGCGGGTAGCTCCTACAATGAGCAGTTCTTC
CASDRAGSSYNEQFF
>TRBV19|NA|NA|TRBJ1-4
TGTGCCAGTAGTATAGGGAAAGGTTCCAATGAAAAACTGTTTTTT
CASSIGKGSNEKLFF
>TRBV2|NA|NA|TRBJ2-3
TGTGCCAGCAGTGACTGGCAACGCACAGATACGCAGTATTTT
CASSDWQRTDTQYF
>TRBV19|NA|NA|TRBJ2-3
TGTGCCAGTAGCAACACCGGGACAGATACGCAGTATTTT
CASSNTGTDTQYF
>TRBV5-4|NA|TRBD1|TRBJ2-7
TGTGCCAGCAGCTCGTCGACAGGGGTAGCCTACGAGCAGTACTTC
CASSSSTGVAYEQYF
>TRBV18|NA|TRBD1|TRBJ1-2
TGTGCCAGCTCACCATTGGGACAGGGAGGGGATGGCTACACCTTC
CASSPLGQGGDGYTF
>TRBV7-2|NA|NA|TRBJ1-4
TGTGCCAGCAGCTTTATGGGACTCAGGGGAGAAAAACTGTTTTTT
CASSFMGLRGEKLFF
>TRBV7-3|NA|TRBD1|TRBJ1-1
TGTGCCAGCAGCTTAGTGGGACAGGGGTTAACTGAAGCTTTCTTT
CASSLVGQGLTEAFF
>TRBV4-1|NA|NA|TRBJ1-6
TGCGCCAGCAGCCATCTATTCCGGGACCGCAGACCCCTCCACTTT
CASSHLFRDRRPLHF
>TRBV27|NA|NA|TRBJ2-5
TGTGCCAGCAGTTTATTGGGCAGGGTGAAGTGGGAGACCCAGTACTTC
CASSLLGRVKWETQYF
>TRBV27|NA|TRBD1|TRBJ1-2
TGTGCCAGCCGGGACAGGGTCTATGGCTACACCTTC
CASRDRVYGYTF
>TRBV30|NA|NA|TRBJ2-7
TGTGCCTGGAGTGTTTTCCACGAGCAGTACTTC
CAWSVFHEQYF
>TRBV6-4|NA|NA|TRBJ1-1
TGTGCCAGCAGGACGGACCGACTGAACACTGAAGCTTTCTTT
CASRTDRLNTEAFF
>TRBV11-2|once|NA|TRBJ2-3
TGTGCCAGCAGCTTTAGTATTGAGGGCACAGATACGCAGTATTTT
CASSFSIEGTDTQYF
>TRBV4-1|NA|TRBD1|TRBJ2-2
TGCGCCAGCAGCGGACGGACAGGGTATCTATCCGGGGAGCTGTTTTTT
CASSGRTGYLSGELFF
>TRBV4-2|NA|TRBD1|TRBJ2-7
TGTGCCAGCAGCCACCCGACAGGGGGCGGAGAGCAGTACTTC
CASSHPTGGGEQYF
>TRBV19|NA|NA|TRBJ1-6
TGTGCCAGTACCCCATGGGGTGAGAATTCACCCCTCCACTTT
CASTPWGENSPLHF
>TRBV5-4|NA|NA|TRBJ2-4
TGTGCCAGCAGCAGGGACCAAAACATTCAGTACTTC
CASSRDQNIQYF
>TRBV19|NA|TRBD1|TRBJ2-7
TGTGCCAGTAGTACCCGTCAGAGACAGGGGTTCTACGAGCAGTACTTC
CASSTRQRQGFYEQYF
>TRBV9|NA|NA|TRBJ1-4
TGTGCCAGCAGCCAGACAGTAACTAATGAAAAACTGTTTTTT
CASSQTVTNEKLFF
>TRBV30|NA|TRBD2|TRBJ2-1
TGTGCCTGGAGTGTACTTTGGGCGGGGGGGGGCGAGCAGTTCTTC
CAWSVLWAGGGEQFF
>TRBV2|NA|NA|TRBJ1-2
TGTGCCAGCAGTCCGCAGGGGAACTATGGCTACACCTTC
CASSPQGNYGYTF
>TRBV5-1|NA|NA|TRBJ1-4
TGCGCCAGCAGCTTGGGAGCCACCAATGAAAAACTGTTTTTT
CASSLGATNEKLFF
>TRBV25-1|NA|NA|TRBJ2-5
TGTGCCAGCAGTGAATCCCTCGGGCTACGGACCCAGTACTTC
CASSESLGLRTQYF
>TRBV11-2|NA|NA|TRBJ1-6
TGTGCCAGCAGCCTACCCGGTTGGGGGCGCGGGAATTCACCCCTCCACTTT
CASSLPGWGRGNSPLHF
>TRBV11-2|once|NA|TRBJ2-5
TGTGCCAGTACTAGAAGTAGCGCCTCAAAAGAGACCCAGTACTTC
CASTRSSASKETQYF
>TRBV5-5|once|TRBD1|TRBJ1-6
TGTGCCAGCAGCAGGACCGGACAGGGGAGCTCCTATAATTCACCCCTCCACTTT
CASSRTGQGSSYNSPLHF
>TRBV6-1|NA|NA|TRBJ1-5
TGTGCCAGCAACAGGGTCAATCAGCCCCAGCATTTT
CASNRVNQPQHF
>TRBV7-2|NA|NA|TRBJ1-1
TGTGCCAGCAGCTTAGGGCAGTTGAACACTGAAGCTTTCTTT
CASSLGQLNTEAFF
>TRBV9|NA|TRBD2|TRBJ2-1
TGTGCCAGCAGCGGGGATAGACTAGCGGGATACAATGAGCAGTTCTTC
CASSGDRLAGYNEQFF